In its sample, the clone carrying this T cell receptor (beta chain) ranks as medium-sized (0.01 to 0.1%). TCRdb keeps only in-frame clones here, not all; method: immunoSEQ multiplex PCR. Of approximately 18,000 clones listed, roughly four fifths are singletons. Patients were excluded for autoimmune disease history or systemic immunosuppression. The germline V gene encodes CDR1 SEHNR and CDR2 FQNEAQ (reference sequence). The CDR3 covers 14 residues. The J segment lost 3 bases and the V segment lost 5 bases, leaving 6 bases of the junction unmatched. These data belong to a study of OX40 agonist ivuxolimab in advanced cancers.

The input for sequencing was CD4+ or CD8+ T cells sorted from blood, taken in a trial of the OX40 agonist ivuxolimab. V is TRBV7-9 and J is TRBJ1-1; 7 bases are shared with TRBD1. This clonotype was obtained from an adult with an advanced solid tumor such as melanoma, head and neck, liver or kidney cancer. CDR3 sequence (DNA): TGTGCCAGCAGCCCAAACAGGGGCGACACTGAAGCTTTCTTT. It specifies CASSPNRGDTEAFF.